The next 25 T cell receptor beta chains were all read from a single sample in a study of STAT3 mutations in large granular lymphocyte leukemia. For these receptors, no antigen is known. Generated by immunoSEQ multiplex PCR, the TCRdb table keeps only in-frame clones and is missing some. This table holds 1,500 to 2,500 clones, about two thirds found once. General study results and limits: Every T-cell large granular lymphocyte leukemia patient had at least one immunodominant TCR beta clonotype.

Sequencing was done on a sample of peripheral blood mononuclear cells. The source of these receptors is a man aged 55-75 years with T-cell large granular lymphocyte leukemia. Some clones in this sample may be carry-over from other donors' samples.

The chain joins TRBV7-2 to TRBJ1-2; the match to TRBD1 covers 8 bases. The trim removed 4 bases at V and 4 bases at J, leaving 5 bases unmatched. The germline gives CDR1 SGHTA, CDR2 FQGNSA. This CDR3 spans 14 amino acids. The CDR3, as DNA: TGTGCCAGCAGCTCAGACAGGGGCCCCTATGGCTACACCTTC. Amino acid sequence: CASSSDRGPYGYTF. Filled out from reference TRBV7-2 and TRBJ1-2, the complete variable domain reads GAGVSQSPSNKVTEKGKDVELRCDPISGHTALYWYRQSLGQGLEFLIYFQGNSAPDKSGLPSDRFSAERTGGSVSTLTIQRTQQEDSAVYLCASSSDRGPYGYTFGSGTRLTVV.

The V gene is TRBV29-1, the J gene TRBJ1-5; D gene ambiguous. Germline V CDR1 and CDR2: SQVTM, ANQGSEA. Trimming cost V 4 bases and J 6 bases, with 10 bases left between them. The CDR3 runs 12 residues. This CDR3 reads CSVVGVGQPQHF. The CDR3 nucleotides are TGCAGCGTTGTTGGGGTGGGTCAGCCCCAGCATTTT.

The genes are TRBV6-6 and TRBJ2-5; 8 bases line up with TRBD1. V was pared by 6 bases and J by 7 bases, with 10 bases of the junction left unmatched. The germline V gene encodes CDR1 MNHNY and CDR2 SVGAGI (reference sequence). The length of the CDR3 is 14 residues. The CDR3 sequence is CASSPDRVHLTQYF. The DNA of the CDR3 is TGTGCCAGCAGCCCGGACAGGGTGCACCTGACCCAGTACTTC.

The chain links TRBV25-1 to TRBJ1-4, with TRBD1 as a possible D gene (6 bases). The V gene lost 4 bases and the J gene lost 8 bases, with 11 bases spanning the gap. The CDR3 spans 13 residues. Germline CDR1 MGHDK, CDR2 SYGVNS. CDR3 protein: CASSANTGEKLFF. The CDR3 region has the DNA TGTGCCAGCAGTGCCAACACAGGGGAAAAACTGTTTTTT.

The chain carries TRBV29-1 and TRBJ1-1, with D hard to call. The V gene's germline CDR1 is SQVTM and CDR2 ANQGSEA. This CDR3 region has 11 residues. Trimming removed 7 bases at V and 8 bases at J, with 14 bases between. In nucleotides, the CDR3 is TGCAGCGGGTCCGGGGTGGGGGAAGCTTTCTTT. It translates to CSGSGVGEAFF.

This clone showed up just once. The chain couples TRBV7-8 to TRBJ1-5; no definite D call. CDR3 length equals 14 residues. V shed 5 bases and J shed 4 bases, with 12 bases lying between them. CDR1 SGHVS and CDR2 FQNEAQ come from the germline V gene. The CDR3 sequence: CASSPISGNQPQHF. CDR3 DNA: TGTGCCAGCAGCCCCATCTCGGGTAATCAGCCCCAGCATTTT.

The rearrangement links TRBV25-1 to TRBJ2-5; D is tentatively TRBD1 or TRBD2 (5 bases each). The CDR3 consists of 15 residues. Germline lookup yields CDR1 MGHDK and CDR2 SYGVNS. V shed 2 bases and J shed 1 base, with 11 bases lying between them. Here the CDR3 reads CASSEVRGFQETQYF. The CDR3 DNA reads TGTGCCAGCAGTGAAGTTCGGGGCTTCCAAGAGACCCAGTACTTC. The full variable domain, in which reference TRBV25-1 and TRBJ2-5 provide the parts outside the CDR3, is EADIYQTPRYLVIGTGKKITLECSQTMGHDKMYWYQQDPGMELHLIHYSYGVNSTEKGDLSSESTVSRIRTEHFPLTLESARPSHTSQYLCASSEVRGFQETQYFGPGTRLLVL.

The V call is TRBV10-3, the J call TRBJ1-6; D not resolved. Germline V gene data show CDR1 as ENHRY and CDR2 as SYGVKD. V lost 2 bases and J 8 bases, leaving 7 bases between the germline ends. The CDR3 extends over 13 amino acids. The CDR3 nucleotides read TGTGCCATCAGTGAGAAACCGGATTCACCCCTCCACTTT. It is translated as CAISEKPDSPLHF.

CDR3 DNA sequence: TGTGCCTTCACTTACCGGGGCTCGGGCAATCAGCCCCAGCATTTT. It codes for CAFTYRGSGNQPQHF. This chain joins TRBV30 and TRBJ1-5, with D possibly being TRBD1 (5 bases). Germline CDR1 GTSNPN, CDR2 SVGIG (reference sequence). This CDR3 is built from 15 residues. Trimming took 7 bases from V and 2 from J, leaving 18 bases between them.

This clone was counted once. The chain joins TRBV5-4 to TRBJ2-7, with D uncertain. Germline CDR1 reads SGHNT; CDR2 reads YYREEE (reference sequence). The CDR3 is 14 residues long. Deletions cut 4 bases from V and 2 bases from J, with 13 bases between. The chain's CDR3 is CASSPVGQAYEQYF. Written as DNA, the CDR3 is TGTGCCAGCAGCCCCGTCGGCCAGGCCTACGAGCAGTACTTC.

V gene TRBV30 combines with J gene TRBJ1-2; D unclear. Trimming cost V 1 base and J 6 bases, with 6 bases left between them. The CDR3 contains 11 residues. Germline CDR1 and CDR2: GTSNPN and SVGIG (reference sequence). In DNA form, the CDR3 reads TGTGCCTGGAGTGAACGGAATGGCTACACCTTC. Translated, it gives CAWSERNGYTF.

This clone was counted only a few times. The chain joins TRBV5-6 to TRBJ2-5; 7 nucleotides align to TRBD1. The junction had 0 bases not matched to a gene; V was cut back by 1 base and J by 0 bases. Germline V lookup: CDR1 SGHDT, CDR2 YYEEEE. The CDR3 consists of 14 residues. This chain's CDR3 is CASSLRGHQETQYF. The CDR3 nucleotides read TGTGCCAGCAGCTTGAGGGGGCACCAAGAGACCCAGTACTTC.

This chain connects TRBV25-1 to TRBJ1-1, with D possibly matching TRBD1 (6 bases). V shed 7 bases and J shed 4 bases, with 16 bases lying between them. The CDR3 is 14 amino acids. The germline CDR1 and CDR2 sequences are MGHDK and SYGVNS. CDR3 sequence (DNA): TGTGCCAGCACCTCCCAAACAGGGAGCACTGAAGCTTTCTTT. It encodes CASTSQTGSTEAFF.

The CDR3 nucleotides are TGTGCCAGCAGTTACTCAACAGGGGGCGGCTACACCTTC. Translation gives CASSYSTGGGYTF. The genes are TRBV6-6 and TRBJ1-2, with TRBD1 matching 9 bases. Germline V gene lookup returns CDR1 MNHNY and CDR2 SVGAGI (reference sequence). The length of the CDR3 is 13 residues. V lost 0 bases and J lost 8; bases outside the gene matches: 1.

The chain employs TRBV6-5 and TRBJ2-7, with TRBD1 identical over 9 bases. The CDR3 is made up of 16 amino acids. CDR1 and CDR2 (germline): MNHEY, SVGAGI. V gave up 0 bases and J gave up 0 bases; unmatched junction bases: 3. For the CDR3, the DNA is TGTGCCAGCAGTTACTCGACAGGGGGGCCCTCCTACGAGCAGTACTTC. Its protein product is CASSYSTGGPSYEQYF.

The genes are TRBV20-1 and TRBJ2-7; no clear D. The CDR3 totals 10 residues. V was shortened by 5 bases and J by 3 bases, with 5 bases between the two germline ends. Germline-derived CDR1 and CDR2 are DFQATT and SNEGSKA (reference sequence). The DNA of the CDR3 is TGCAGTGCTCTGGTCTACGAGCAGTACTTC. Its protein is CSALVYEQYF.

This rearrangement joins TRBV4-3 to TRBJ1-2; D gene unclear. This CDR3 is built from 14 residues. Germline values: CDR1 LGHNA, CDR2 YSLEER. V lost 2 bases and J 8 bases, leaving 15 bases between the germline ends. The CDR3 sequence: CASSQQAGLGGYTF. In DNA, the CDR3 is TGCGCCAGCAGCCAACAGGCGGGTCTGGGGGGCTACACCTTC.

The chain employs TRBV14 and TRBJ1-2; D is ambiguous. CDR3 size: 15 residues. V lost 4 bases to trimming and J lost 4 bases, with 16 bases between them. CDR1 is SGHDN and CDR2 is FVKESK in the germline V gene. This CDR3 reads CASSPPGRYPYGYTF. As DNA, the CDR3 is TGTGCCAGCAGCCCTCCGGGCCGATATCCCTATGGCTACACCTTC.

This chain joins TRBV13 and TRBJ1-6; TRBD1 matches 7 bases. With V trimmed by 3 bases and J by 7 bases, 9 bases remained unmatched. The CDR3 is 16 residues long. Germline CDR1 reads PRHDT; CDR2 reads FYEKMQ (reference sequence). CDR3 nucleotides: TGTGCCAGCAGCTTTCGCCGGGACAGAGCCAATTCACCCCTCCACTTT. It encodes CASSFRRDRANSPLHF. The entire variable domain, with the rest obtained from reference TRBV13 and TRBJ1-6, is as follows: AAGVIQSPRHLIKEKRETATLKCYPIPRHDTVYWYQQGPGQDPQFLISFYEKMQSDKGSIPDRFSAQQFSDYHSELNMSSLELGDSALYFCASSFRRDRANSPLHFGNGTRLTVT.

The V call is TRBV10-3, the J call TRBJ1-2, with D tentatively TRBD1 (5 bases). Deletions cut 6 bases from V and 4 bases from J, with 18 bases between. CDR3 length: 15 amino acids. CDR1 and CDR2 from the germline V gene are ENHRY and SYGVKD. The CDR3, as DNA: TGTGCCATCAGGCCCGGGACGTATGCTTTCTATGGCTACACCTTC. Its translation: CAIRPGTYAFYGYTF.

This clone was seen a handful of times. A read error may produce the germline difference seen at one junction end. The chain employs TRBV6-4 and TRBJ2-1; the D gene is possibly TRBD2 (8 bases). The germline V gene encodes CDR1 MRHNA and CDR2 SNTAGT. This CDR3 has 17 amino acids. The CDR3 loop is CAISEFPGGQTSDEQFF. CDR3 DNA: TGTGCCATCAGTGAGTTTCCAGGGGGGCAGACTAGCGATGAGCAGTTCTTC.

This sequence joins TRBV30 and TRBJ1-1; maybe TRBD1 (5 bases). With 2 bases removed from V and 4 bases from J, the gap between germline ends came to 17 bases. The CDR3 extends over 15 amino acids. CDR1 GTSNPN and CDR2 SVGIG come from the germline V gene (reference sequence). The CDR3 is CAWSLSIGGITEAFF. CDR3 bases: TGTGCCTGGAGTCTCTCTATCGGGGGGATCACTGAAGCTTTCTTT.

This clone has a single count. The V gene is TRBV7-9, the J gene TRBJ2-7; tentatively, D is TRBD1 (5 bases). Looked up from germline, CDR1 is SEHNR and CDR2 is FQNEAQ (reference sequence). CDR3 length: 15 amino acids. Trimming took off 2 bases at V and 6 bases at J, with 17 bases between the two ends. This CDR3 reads CASSLSAGKLFEQYF. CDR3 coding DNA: TGTGCCAGCAGCTTATCCGCAGGGAAGCTTTTCGAGCAGTACTTC. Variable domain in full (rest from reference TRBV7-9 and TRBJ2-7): DTGVSQNPRHKITKRGQNVTFRCDPISEHNRLYWYRQTLGQGPEFLTYFQNEAQLEKSRLLSDRFSAERPKGSFSTLEIQRTEQGDSAMYLCASSLSAGKLFEQYFGPGTRLTVT.

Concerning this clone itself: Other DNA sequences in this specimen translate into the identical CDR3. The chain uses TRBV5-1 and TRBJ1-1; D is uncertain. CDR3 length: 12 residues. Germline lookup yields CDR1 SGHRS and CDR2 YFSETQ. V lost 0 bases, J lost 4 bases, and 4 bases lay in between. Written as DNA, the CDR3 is TGCGCCAGCAGCTTGGGGCGCACTGAAGCTTTCTTT. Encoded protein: CASSLGRTEAFF.

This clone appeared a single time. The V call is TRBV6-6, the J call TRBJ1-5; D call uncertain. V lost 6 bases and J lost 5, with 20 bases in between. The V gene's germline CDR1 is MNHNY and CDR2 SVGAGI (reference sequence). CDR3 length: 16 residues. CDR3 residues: CASSPGRTHWDQPQHF. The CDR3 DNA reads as TGTGCCAGCAGCCCCGGCCGCACACACTGGGATCAGCCCCAGCATTTT.